The clone carrying this T cell receptor beta chain was recorded once. A read error may produce the germline difference seen at one junction end. A J-beta primer mix and a sample-barcoded 5' primer were used in a second PCR of roughly 6 to 11 cycles. TCRdb called the 5' RACE reads again in MiXCR, with one record for every CDR3 protein. This table holds 800,000 or so distinct CDR3 sequences, just under 25% found once. The data originate from a study of blood T cells in healthy people across ages. Germline V gene lookup returns CDR1 SGHRS and CDR2 YFSETQ. The CDR3 runs to 14 residues. These data are also associated with another study on T cells of mothers and their children.

What was sequenced was blood. The V call is TRBV5-1, the J call TRBJ2-1, with 8 bases lining up with TRBD1. This sequence was found in a boy between 10 and 17 years old in good health. The CDR3 nucleotides are TGCGCCGGCAGCCCGGACAGGGTTTTTAATGAGCAGTTCTTC. The encoded protein is CAGSPDRVFNEQFF.